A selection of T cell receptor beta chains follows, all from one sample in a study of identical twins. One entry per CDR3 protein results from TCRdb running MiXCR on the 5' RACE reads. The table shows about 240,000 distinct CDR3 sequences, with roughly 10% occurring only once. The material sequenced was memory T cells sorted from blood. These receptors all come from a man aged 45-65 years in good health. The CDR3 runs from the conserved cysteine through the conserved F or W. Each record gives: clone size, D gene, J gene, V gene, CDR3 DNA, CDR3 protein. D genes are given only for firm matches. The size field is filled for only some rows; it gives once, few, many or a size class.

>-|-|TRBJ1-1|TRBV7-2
TGTGCCAGCAGCTTAGGGCACGGGCGGGAGACTGAAGCTTTCTTT
CASSLGHGRETEAFF
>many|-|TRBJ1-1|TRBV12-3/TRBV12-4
TGTGCCAGCACTGAGACAGGGAACACTGAAGCTTTCTTT
CASTETGNTEAFF
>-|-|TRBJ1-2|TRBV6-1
TGTGCCAGCAGCGGTTCCGGACAGATCTCTCCATTAAACTATGGCTACACCTTC
CASSGSGQISPLNYGYTF
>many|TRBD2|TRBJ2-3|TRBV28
TGTGCCAGCAGTTCGGGGGCTTTTGGACTAGCGGGAGGTTCTCCCACAGATACGCAGTATTTT
CASSSGAFGLAGGSPTDTQYF
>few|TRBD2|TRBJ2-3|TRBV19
TGTGCCACCTCCTCGACTAGCACGACAGATACGCAGTATTTT
CATSSTSTTDTQYF
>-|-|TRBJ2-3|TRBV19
TGTGCCAGTAGTATTAACCGGGCTCTCCCAGGAACAGATACGCAGTATTTT
CASSINRALPGTDTQYF
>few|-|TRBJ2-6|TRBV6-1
TGTGCCAGCAGGGGGTCCTCTGGGGCCAACGTCCTGACTTTC
CASRGSSGANVLTF
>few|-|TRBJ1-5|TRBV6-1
TGTGCCAGCAGTGCCGGGGGGGGTTGGAGCAATCAGCCCCAGCATTTT
CASSAGGGWSNQPQHF
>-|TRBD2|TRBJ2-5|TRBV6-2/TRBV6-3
TGTGCCAGCAGTTACCGTATAGGGGGTAGCGGGATCGCTTTCCTCCAAGAGACCCAGTACTTC
CASSYRIGGSGIAFLQETQYF
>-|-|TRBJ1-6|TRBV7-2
TGTGCCAGCAGCTTTTGGAATTCACCCCTCCACTTT
CASSFWNSPLHF
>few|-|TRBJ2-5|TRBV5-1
TGCGCCAGCAGCATCCAGGGGGGGCAAGAGACCCAGTACTTC
CASSIQGGQETQYF
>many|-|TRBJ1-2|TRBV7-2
TGTGCCAGCAGCTGGAGCGACAGTCACTATGGCTACACCTTC
CASSWSDSHYGYTF
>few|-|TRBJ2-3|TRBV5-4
TGTGCCAGCAGCTTACAACGGGAGTCCGCAGATACGCAGTATTTT
CASSLQRESADTQYF
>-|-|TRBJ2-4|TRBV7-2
TGTGCCAGCAGCTTAGAACAGGCGGGAAACATTCAGTACTTC
CASSLEQAGNIQYF
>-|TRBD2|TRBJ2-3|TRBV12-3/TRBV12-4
TGTGCCAGCAGTTTCCGTATCGGGGGGGATACGCAGTATTTT
CASSFRIGGDTQYF
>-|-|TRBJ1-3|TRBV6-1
TGTGCCAGCAGTGAATCTATTCCTGGAAACACCATATATTTT
CASSESIPGNTIYF
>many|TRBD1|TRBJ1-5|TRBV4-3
TGCGCCAGCAGCCAAGGCCGAGCAGGGGGGCAGCCCCAGCATTTT
CASSQGRAGGQPQHF
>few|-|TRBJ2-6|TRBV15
TGTGCCACCAGCAGAGCCAATCAGAACGTCCTGACTTTC
CATSRANQNVLTF
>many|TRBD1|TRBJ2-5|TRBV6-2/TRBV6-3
TGTGCCAGCAGTTCGGGGACAGGCACCCGGGGTCCTGCCCAGTACTTC
CASSSGTGTRGPAQYF
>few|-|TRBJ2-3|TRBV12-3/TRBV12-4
TGTGCCAGCACCCGGGACACTTCCACAGATACGCAGTATTTT
CASTRDTSTDTQYF
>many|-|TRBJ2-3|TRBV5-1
TGCGCCAGCAGCTTGCAACTAGGTACAGATACGCAGTATTTT
CASSLQLGTDTQYF
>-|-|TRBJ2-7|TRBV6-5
TGTGCCAGCATGTCAACGGCAGGGATGCAGTACTTC
CASMSTAGMQYF
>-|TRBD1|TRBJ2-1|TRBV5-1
TGCGCCAGCAGCCGGACAGGGTCTGGCAATGAGCAGTTCTTC
CASSRTGSGNEQFF
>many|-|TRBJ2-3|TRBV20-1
TGCAGTGCTAGAGTTACTCTTCGGCTCACAGATACGCAGTATTTT
CSARVTLRLTDTQYF
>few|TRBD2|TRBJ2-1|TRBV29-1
TGCAGCGTCCTAGCGGGCGGAAACAATGAGCAGTTCTTC
CSVLAGGNNEQFF
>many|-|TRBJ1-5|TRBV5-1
TGCGCCAGCAGCCCAGGGAGTAATAGCAATCAGCCCCAGCATTTT
CASSPGSNSNQPQHF
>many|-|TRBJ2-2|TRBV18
TGTGCCAGCTCACCGGGGAGATCCACCGGGGAGCTGTTTTTT
CASSPGRSTGELFF
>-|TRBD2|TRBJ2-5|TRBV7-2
TGTGCCAGCAGCATGAGGACTAGCCAAGAGACCCAGTACTTC
CASSMRTSQETQYF